This paragraph reports one TCR beta chain. Its antigen is not yet known. Qualities for individual bases were not recorded, and no much larger clone is one base off. Germline trimming amounts to 4 bases on V and 0 bases on J, with 5 as the count of junction bases outside the gene matches. CDR1 SEHNR and CDR2 FQNEAQ were looked up in the germline V gene (reference sequence). Reading from cysteine to phenylalanine, the CDR3 counts 16 amino acids. The CDR3 DNA has 48 bases and is translated from base 1. The cohort comprised 666 healthy bone marrow donors. At the time of sampling, all cohort members were nominally healthy, though unrecorded immune exposures were likely present. The donor tested CMV seropositive, placing the donor among the 289 seropositive members of the cohort. A peripheral blood sample was provided by each donor, and peripheral blood mononuclear cells were used for TCR beta sequencing. Genomic DNA was extracted from the blood cell samples with the Qiagen DNeasy Blood Extraction Kit.

The data originate from a study of cytomegalovirus exposure and HLA in healthy donors (dated by TCRdb to about 2017). Some background on the complete study: An earlier analysis of several hundred of the donors reported about 250 Gb of sequence data and 117 million unique TCR beta sequences from 190 million or so T cells. Approximately 310 gigabases of sequencing data and 91 million or so unique TCR sequences made up an early release that covered nearly 650 HLA-typed donors. The genetic ancestry cluster associated with self-reported Caucasian donors included 70% to 85% of the roughly 400 genotyped donors. The study aimed to test whether cataloging public T cell receptors could reveal signatures of past pathogen exposure. The study used immunosequencing to profile the T cell repertoires of 666 subjects and linked those repertoires to cytomegalovirus serostatus. Along with the roughly 700-subject first cohort, a separate validation cohort of over 90 different subjects was used. The study combined high-throughput TCR immunosequencing, statistical association of individual TCRs with disease status, and machine learning to predict cytomegalovirus infection status. A later analysis re-analyzed previously published TCR beta repertoires from several hundred donors and added high-resolution HLA genotyping to study TCR occurrence patterns. The later analysis used no new phenotypic data to find candidate immune exposures, relying instead on TCR beta sequences and their occurrence across donors. An earlier analysis of approximately 500 of the donors applied high-throughput TCR beta sequencing to assess whether each TCR beta V gene segment acted as functional or pseudogenic. Donor age, sex, ethnicity and CMV serostatus were collected together with the repertoire data. A later genetic analysis used genome-wide SNP genotypes for about 55% of the 666 donors, treating that subset as a discovery cohort. Every discovery cohort repertoire had been produced on one sequencing platform. HLA typing included class I and class II loci at four-digit resolution. The number of typed donors differed by locus: about 620-640 for A, B, C, DRB1 and DQB1; approximately 530 for DQA1; fewer than 610 for DPA1; and around 490 for DPB1. A handful of DR-DQ haplotypes were handled as single units for association and clustering because linkage in the cohort was strong. Across around 400 genotyped donors of the cohort, an average of approximately 220,000 unique TCR beta nucleotide sequences per donor were sequenced, and roughly a sixth of those sequences were non-productive.

What the work shows at the level of the full study, not this receptor alone: In a later analysis, several top co-occurrence clusters were reported to appear linked to parvovirus B19, influenza, CMV and Epstein-Barr virus. A further reported finding was that TCR beta sequences accurately predicted the HLA-A and HLA-B alleles for most subjects in the first cohort. Some IMGT-functional V segments, including TRBV6-2 and TRBV6-3, could not be told apart with the 87-base-pair reads, so those segments were excluded. The classifier was reported to diagnose cytomegalovirus status with high specificity and sensitivity in both the original cohort and the validation cohort. The study gave a list of 150 to 200 TCR beta chains associated with cytomegalovirus. A later analysis found that most CMV-associated TCR beta chains appeared HLA-restricted, with HLA associations seemingly driven largely by CMV exposure. Presence/absence analyses assumed roughly uniform sequencing depth across donors, an assumption that may not hold. A cluster of highly shared sequence variants was judged likely to represent a technical artifact of the sequencing pipeline. Only TCR beta chains were sequenced in this cohort, and the absence of alpha or paired-chain data limited detectable features. According to the authors, the approach could potentially be generalized to other disease states and immunological phenotypes. An association between a missense DCLRE1C variant and V-gene and J-gene trimming of TCR beta chains was found in a later genetic analysis and replicated in an independent cohort. In a later analysis, HLA-associated TCR beta chains showed more clonal expansion and lower generation probabilities than non-associated chains that were equally common. In an earlier analysis of a few hundred of the donors, most TCR beta V segments were observed in productive rearrangements about 87% or about 30% of the time, broadly matching IMGT annotations. Specific HLA alleles were associated with over 15,000 TCR beta sequences at a false discovery rate of 0.05 in a later analysis. Because counts were too low, approximately 18 rarely observed V segments, including chromosome 9 orphons, were excluded from the earlier analysis of 587 of the donors. Correlated functional status among segregating V segments might be attributable to linkage disequilibrium, but an unknown experimental factor could not be ruled out. Because some donors lacked HLA typing at each locus, the association tests relied only on the typed subset. A later analysis found that TCR association rates varied across HLA loci, with DRB1 alleles showing the most associated TCRs and HLA-C alleles the fewest. In a later genetic analysis, fewer N-insertions in productive TCRs were reported among donors in an Asian-associated ancestry cluster than the roughly 700-donor mean. Most TCR sequences were observed very rarely across donors, whereas some public TCRs were present in many individuals. CMV serostatus was the only immune exposure information available for the cohort. When HLA alleles, especially DR and DQ, strongly co-occurred, attributing TCR associations to individual alleles was difficult. Three of the identified cytomegalovirus-associated TCR beta chains were confirmed in vitro to be specific for cytomegalovirus antigens.

Library generation was performed with the immunoSEQ multiplex PCR assay. A mixture of 60 forward primers for TCR Vbeta segments and 13 reverse primers for TCR Jbeta segments was used in the multiplex PCR. The CDR3 region of rearranged TCR beta genes was amplified from genomic DNA with a multiplex PCR assay. Amplified TCR beta libraries were sequenced as 87-base-pair reads on the Illumina HiSeq System. For the original study's pipeline: A later analysis tallied approximately 87 million unique TCR beta chains across the 700 or so repertoires, and about 10 million of those chains were shared by two or more donors. Raw reads were error-corrected and collapsed into unique sequences by a nearest-neighbor algorithm in which closely related sequences were merged to remove PCR and sequencing errors. V, D and J gene segments were assigned by aligning CDR3 sequences to IMGT reference sequences. For a sequence to be retained, a match of at least six nucleotides to both a V gene segment and a J gene segment was required. A rearrangement counted as productive if the CDR3 had no stop codons and remained in frame with V and J, and every other rearrangement counted as non-productive. CDR3 was defined by IMGT convention, running from the second conserved V-encoded cysteine to the conserved J-encoded phenylalanine. The earlier analysis of 500 to 600 of the donors excluded sequences that lacked an unambiguous match to a single V gene segment. In an earlier analysis of 587 of the donors, V segments were called functional above 56.7% productive rearrangements and were called segregating when the between-donor standard deviation exceeded 5%. A statistical classification framework was developed to diagnose cytomegalovirus status using the catalog of TCR beta chain sequences. In a later analysis, TCR nucleotide sequences were compared against IMGT/GENE-DB human TR gene sequences so that V and J genes could be assigned. In a later analysis, CDR3 sequences and most-parsimonious VDJ recombination scenarios were assigned using the TCRdist pipeline. A later analysis defined each TCR beta chain by its CDR3 amino acid sequence plus V-gene family, and excluded reads lacking a unique V-gene family. In a later analysis, 500 to 650 highly shared, low-generation-probability nucleotide sequences were removed to address suspected cross-contamination and a sequencing artifact. For each public chain, a later analysis derived a clonal expansion index from normalized ranks of inferred template counts within each repertoire. Generation probabilities in a later analysis came from a VDJ recombination model fitted to out-of-frame rearrangements, and those results were checked against IGoR. In a later analysis, TCR-TCR, TCR-HLA and TCR-CMV co-occurrence was scored with hypergeometric tests, and a repertoire-size bias correction was applied to TCR pairs. To estimate false discovery rates, a later analysis permuted the HLA or CMV assignments 20 times. In a later analysis, co-occurring TCRs were grouped using DBSCAN, and TCRdist sequence similarity was added for clustering within HLA-allele-positive subsets. Repertoires with fewer than 30,000 or more than 120,000 public chains, plus five repertoires with anomalous nucleotide sharing, were excluded from co-occurrence clustering. Entries here come from immuneACCESS through TCRdb and include only in-frame sequences with V and J called. Some clones fail to appear in such tables; in the studies checked, an unresolved V gene covers under half of the shortfall, and the cause of the remainder is unknown. V, J and clone size reflect that table, while D and trimming were determined from the DNA. Recorded for this sample are 110,000 or so clones; over 65% of them occurred a single time. Of the sample, 4% to 5% is held by the ten largest clones.

The chain links TRBV7-9 with TRBJ2-2, and 7 junctional nucleotides match TRBD2. Input material: PBMCs. This receptor was taken from a woman in her thirties or forties in good health and CMV-seropositive. CDR3 loop: CASSSLTSTNTGELFF. The base sequence is TGTGCCAGCAGCTCCCTGACTAGCACGAACACCGGGGAGCTGTTTTTT.